The rows below give T cell receptor beta chains drawn from one sample of a study of PD-1 blockade in classical Hodgkin lymphoma. Assay used: immunoSEQ multiplex PCR; TCRdb lists only in-frame clones, some missing. The sample yields more than 7,500 clones, more than 85% seen once. Input material: CD8+ T cells from blood. Receptors originate from a human donor with classical Hodgkin lymphoma. Both conserved end residues are part of each CDR3. D genes are given only for firm matches. The listing skips clone size in some rows; elsewhere it reads once, few, many or a size class.

D	V	J	size	DNA	CDR3
TRBD2	TRBV15	TRBJ2-3	NA	TGTGCCACCAGCAGAGATCGCGGGGGACGGGCAGATACGCAGTATTTT	CATSRDRGGRADTQYF
NA	TRBV6-5	TRBJ1-1	NA	TGTGCCAGCAGCCTCGGACGCCTCACTGAAGCTTTCTTT	CASSLGRLTEAFF
TRBD2	TRBV11-2	TRBJ2-5	once	TGTGCCAGCAGCCCCTGGACTAGCGGAGGTTTACAAGAGACCCAGTACTTC	CASSPWTSGGLQETQYF
NA	TRBV7-9	TRBJ2-3	NA	TGTGCCAGCAGCAACTCAACAGGGATCGATACGCAGTATTTT	CASSNSTGIDTQYF
TRBD1	TRBV10-3	TRBJ2-7	few	TGTGCCATCAGTGAAGGACAGGGCTACGAGCAGTACTTC	CAISEGQGYEQYF
NA	TRBV11-2	TRBJ2-3	NA	TGTGCCAGCAGCTTAGTGGGGGGAGAGGATACGCAGTATTTT	CASSLVGGEDTQYF
TRBD1	TRBV11-2	TRBJ2-6	NA	TGTGCCAGCAGACCTTGGGACAGGAGAGGCTCTGGGGCCAACGTCCTGACTTTC	CASRPWDRRGSGANVLTF
NA	TRBV10-2	TRBJ2-1	NA	TGCGCCAGCAGTGGGACTAACGACAATGAGCAGTTCTTC	CASSGTNDNEQFF
TRBD1	TRBV28	TRBJ2-7	NA	TGTGCCAGCAGTTCGGACAGGGTAGGTTACGAGCAGTACTTC	CASSSDRVGYEQYF
TRBD1	TRBV11-3	TRBJ2-7	NA	TGTGCCAGCAGCCCTTACCTCGGGACAGGGGGCGAATATGGCTACGAGCAGTACTTC	CASSPYLGTGGEYGYEQYF
NA	TRBV6-5	TRBJ2-5	NA	TGTGCCAGCAAGGACCAACCCCAAGAGACCCAGTACTTC	CASKDQPQETQYF
NA	TRBV28	TRBJ1-4	NA	TGTGCCAGCAGTTCGGGACCTTACACGGAAAAACTGTTTTTT	CASSSGPYTEKLFF
TRBD1	TRBV6-4	TRBJ2-7	NA	TGTGCCAGCAGTCCCGGGACAGAGTCCTACGAGCAGTACTTC	CASSPGTESYEQYF
NA	TRBV27	TRBJ2-3	NA	TGTGCCAGCAGTTTAATCTTAAGCACAGATACGCAGTATTTT	CASSLILSTDTQYF
NA	TRBV11-2	TRBJ2-1	NA	TGTGCCAGCAGCTTTGGTGTCATAGCAGGGTGGGAGCAGTTCTTC	CASSFGVIAGWEQFF
NA	TRBV4-1	TRBJ1-2	NA	TGCGCCAGCAGCCAAAGAGGATCGCAGGCCTATGGCTACACCTTC	CASSQRGSQAYGYTF
NA	TRBV30	TRBJ1-6	NA	TGTGCCTGGAGTGTCGATTCAGGGTCTTCACCCCTCCACTTT	CAWSVDSGSSPLHF
TRBD1	TRBV6-6	TRBJ1-2	NA	TGTGCCAGCAGCCACACAGGGGTAAACTATGGCTACACCTTC	CASSHTGVNYGYTF
NA	TRBV4-1	TRBJ1-3	NA	TGCGCCAGCAGCCCCCATCTGCCCTCTGGAAACACCATATATTTT	CASSPHLPSGNTIYF
TRBD1	TRBV5-1	TRBJ1-1	NA	TGCGCCAGCAGCCTACGGGACAGGGTACACACTGAAGCTTTCTTT	CASSLRDRVHTEAFF
NA	TRBV6-5	TRBJ1-1	NA	TGTGCCAGCAGTTACTACGGGACACCCGCCGGGACTGAAGCTTTCTTT	CASSYYGTPAGTEAFF
TRBD2	TRBV2	TRBJ2-3	NA	TGTGCCAGCACAAAAAGCGGGAGAGGGGATACGCAGTATTTT	CASTKSGRGDTQYF
NA	TRBV5-5	TRBJ2-7	NA	TGTGCCAGCAGCCCCACGGGGGTCACCCTGATTTCGTCCTATGAGCAGTACTTC	CASSPTGVTLISSYEQYF
TRBD2	TRBV10-3	TRBJ2-7	NA	TGTGCCATCAGTGAGCGCGGGGCCGGGACTAGCGAGTCCTACGAGCAGTACTTC	CAISERGAGTSESYEQYF
TRBD1	TRBV29-1	TRBJ2-2	NA	TGCAGCGTTGCAGACAGGGTGCCCGGGGAGCTGTTTTTT	CSVADRVPGELFF
NA	TRBV4-1	TRBJ1-2	NA	TGCGCCAGCAGCCAAGTAACGGAACCCTATGGCTACACCTTC	CASSQVTEPYGYTF
NA	TRBV2	TRBJ1-5	NA	TGTGCCAGCAGTGACCGGGGGGTGAGGAATCAGCCCCAGCATTTT	CASSDRGVRNQPQHF
TRBD2	TRBV7-2	TRBJ2-3	NA	TGTGCCAGCAGCTTAGCCTCCCTATCCGGGGGGGCAGATACGCAGTATTTT	CASSLASLSGGADTQYF
TRBD1	TRBV4-1	TRBJ1-1	NA	TGCGCCAGCAGCCAAGGTACAGGGGGGGACACTGAAGCTTTCTTT	CASSQGTGGDTEAFF
NA	TRBV4-3	TRBJ2-2	NA	TGCGCCAGCAGCCAAGATCCCCCCCCGCAGGGAGACACCGGGGAGCTGTTTTTT	CASSQDPPPQGDTGELFF
NA	TRBV27	TRBJ2-3	NA	TGTGCCAGCAGTTGGGGTAGTCTTGATACGCAGTATTTT	CASSWGSLDTQYF
NA	TRBV5-3	TRBJ1-5	NA	TGTGCCAGAAGGGGGGGCGTTACCGCCAGGCGAGGTAGCAATCAGCCCCAGCATTTT	CARRGGVTARRGSNQPQHF
NA	TRBV7-2	TRBJ1-2	NA	TGTGCCAGCAGCCTCCCCCGGGGGGAGGCTAACTATGGCTACACCTTC	CASSLPRGEANYGYTF
NA	TRBV28	TRBJ2-1	NA	TGTGCCAGCAGTTTCCCTTGGGACTTGCAGAATGAGCAGTTCTTC	CASSFPWDLQNEQFF